This passage covers 5 T cell receptor beta chains from one sample sequenced in a study. TCRdb fed the 5' RACE reads into MiXCR, producing one record per CDR3 protein. The data contain over 45,000 distinct CDR3 sequences, more than 25% of them singletons. Tregs were sorted as CD4+CD25+CD127-/low cells. Material: tumor-infiltrating Tregs sorted from the breast tumor. The receptors here all came from a female donor with breast cancer.

This clonotype was detected ten times or more. The V and J genes are TRBV4-2 and TRBJ2-1; 10 bases fit TRBD2. Germline CDR1 LGHNA, CDR2 YNFKEQ. After removal of 4 bases from V and 9 bases from J, the junction contained 9 bases not matched to a gene. The CDR3 sequence is 15 residues long. CDR3 DNA sequence: TGTGCCAGCAGCCGAGACGGGACTAGCGATGGTGAGCAGTTCTTC. Its translation is CASSRDGTSDGEQFF.

At least ten counts were recorded for this clonotype. This rearrangement joins TRBV7-9 to TRBJ2-3, with D tentatively TRBD1 (5 bases). Trimming took 1 base from V and 4 from J, leaving 15 bases between them. The CDR3 totals 16 residues. Germline V gene lookup returns CDR1 SEHNR and CDR2 FQNEAQ (reference sequence). The DNA of the CDR3 is TGTGCCAGCAGCTTAGAGGGGTCAGGTGTAGCAGATACGCAGTATTTT. This translates into CASSLEGSGVADTQYF.

The gene calls are TRBV7-2 and TRBJ1-1, with a weak D call TRBD1 (5 bases). From germline, CDR1 is SGHTA and CDR2 FQGNSA. V lost 4 bases and J 5 bases, leaving 14 bases between the germline ends. The CDR3 contains 14 residues. The CDR3 bases are TGTGCCAGCAGCTCATATACAGGCGGAACTGAAGCTTTCTTT. It specifies CASSSYTGGTEAFF.

This clonotype occurred once. The DNA of the CDR3 is TGCGCCAGCAGCCGGCTCATTTCTCAGGAATACACTGAAGCTTTCTTT. Its protein product is CASSRLISQEYTEAFF. The J gene is TRBJ1-1, the V gene TRBV4-1; D gene unclear. The CDR3 sequence is 16 residues long. Germline CDR1 and CDR2: MGHRA and YSYEKL. V was clipped by 4 bases and J by 3 bases, with 18 bases between them.

In this sample, this clonotype turned up many times. The chain carries TRBV5-1 and TRBJ2-1; no clear D. Per germline, CDR1 SGHRS and CDR2 YFSETQ. The CDR3 has 13 residues. The V gene lost 4 bases and the J gene lost 8 bases, with 13 bases spanning the gap. CDR3 loop: CASSMNSHDEQFF. In DNA, the CDR3 is TGCGCCAGCAGCATGAACAGTCACGATGAGCAGTTCTTC.